This T cell receptor beta chain was documented in a study of blood T cell repertoires in COVID-19. For the study at large: The study drew acute and convalescent COVID-19 samples from the United States, Italy and Spain. Sample material is recorded as cDNA or gDNA derived from T cells, B-cell-depleted T cells, or PBMCs.

Germline V gives CDR1 MNHNY, CDR2 SVGAGI (reference sequence). V lost 0 bases, J lost 4 bases, and 2 bases stayed unmatched. This CDR3 contains 14 residues. Original methodology: Nucleated cell counts were estimated from reference gene primer amplification. Profiled with immunoSEQ multiplex PCR; TCRdb holds only in-frame clones, not every one. V, J and clone size were drawn from that table, and D and trimming were deduced from the DNA. Here the sample spans about 170,000 clones, around 87% being singletons. The TCR was taken from a man aged 18-30 years with active or convalescent COVID-19. Sequencing was carried out using peripheral blood. The chain links TRBV6-6 to TRBJ2-5; 7 bases fit TRBD1. The DNA of the CDR3 is TGTGCCAGCAGTTACTCGACAGGGTCAGAGACCCAGTACTTC. Protein product: CASSYSTGSETQYF.